This TCR beta chain was sequenced during a study of T cells in Graves' hyperthyroidism and ophthalmopathy. CDR1 and CDR2 from the germline V gene are SQVTM and ANQGSEA. The CDR3 length is 13 residues. RNA transcripts provided the source from which TCR beta CDR3 regions were amplified. First-round RT-PCR with HTBI primers amplified the TCR CDR3 region. TCRdb re-analysed the multiplex PCR reads in MiXCR, keeping a single row per CDR3 protein. The table has about 640,000 distinct CDR3 sequences, about 45% seen once; the top ten hold less than 9%. About this clonotype itself: A read error may produce the germline difference seen at one junction end.

V usage is TRBV29-1 and J usage is TRBJ1-2; D gene ambiguous. Sequenced material: peripheral blood or thyroid tissue (not recorded which). The origin of this receptor is an adult man with Graves' disease, either hyperthyroidism or ophthalmopathy (not recorded which). The CDR3 loop is CSVEAMGNYGYTF. Here the CDR3 DNA reads TGCAGCGTAGAAGCCATGGGAAACTATGGCTACACCTTC.